Below, 29 T cell receptor beta chains from the same sample are listed, as sequenced in a study of response to subunit inactivated influenza vaccine. TCRdb independently ran MiXCR on the RT-PCR reads; one entry per CDR3 protein. Here the sample spans around 300,000 distinct CDR3 sequences, 20% to 25% being singletons. Sample: PBMCs from blood, taken 21 months after vaccination. These receptors all stem from a man aged 45 to 75 who received an inactivated influenza vaccine.

This chain uses TRBV7-9 with TRBJ2-3; possibly TRBD1 for D (5 bases). Germline V gene sequence: CDR1 SEHNR, CDR2 FQNEAQ (reference sequence). CDR3 length: 13 residues. Trimming shortened V by 3 bases and J by 4 bases, and 8 bases separated the two germline ends. CDR3 sequence (DNA): TGTGCCAGCAGCTTCTCAGGGCCAGATACGCAGTATTTT. It translates to CASSFSGPDTQYF.

J is TRBJ2-3 and V is TRBV7-2; unclear D gene. Trimming removed 3 bases at V and 1 base at J, with 5 bases between. The germline V gene encodes CDR1 SGHTA and CDR2 FQGNSA. This CDR3 has 13 residues. The CDR3 region has the DNA TGTGCCAGCAGCTTCGGACGCACAGATACGCAGTATTTT. As protein: CASSFGRTDTQYF. Filled out from reference TRBV7-2 and TRBJ2-3, the complete variable domain reads GAGVSQSPSNKVTEKGKDVELRCDPISGHTALYWYRQSLGQGLEFLIYFQGNSAPDKSGLPSDRFSAERTGGSVSTLTIQRTQQEDSAVYLCASSFGRTDTQYFGPGTRLTVL.

This clonotype was observed a handful of times. The J gene is TRBJ1-3, the V gene TRBV18, with 7 bases fitting TRBD1. CDR3 size: 15 residues. Germline assignment: CDR1 KGHSH and CDR2 LQKENI. Trimming cost V 5 bases and J 0 bases; bases outside gene matches: 4. The CDR3 loop reads CASSGDRSSGNTIYF. DNA for the CDR3: TGTGCCAGCTCAGGGGACAGAAGCTCTGGAAACACCATATATTTT.

There are a few counts of this clonotype. This chain connects TRBV4-2 to TRBJ2-1; D is possibly TRBD2 (6 bases). This CDR3 region has 16 residues. CDR1 and CDR2 (germline): LGHNA, YNFKEQ. The V gene lost 0 bases and the J gene lost 2 bases, with 11 bases spanning the gap. The CDR3, as DNA: TGTGCCAGCAGCCAAGATCTGGCGGGGACCTACAATGAGCAGTTCTTC. This translates into CASSQDLAGTYNEQFF.

This clonotype was seen only a few times. One junction end does not reproduce the germline sequence, and a read error may be involved. The V call is TRBV12-3 or TRBV12-4, the J call TRBJ2-3, with 7 positions matching TRBD2. The CDR3 loop spans 15 amino acids. This CDR3 is CASRETAGNTNTQYF. The CDR3 bases are TGTGCCAGCAGGGAGACAGCGGGAAACACAAATACGCAGTATTTT.

This chain links TRBV6-5 with TRBJ2-7; D may be TRBD1 (6 bases). Germline lookup yields CDR1 MNHEY and CDR2 SVGAGI. V lost 6 bases, J lost 5 bases, and 11 bases lay in between. The CDR3 runs to 12 residues. CDR3 amino acids: CASRQGFNEQYF. The CDR3 DNA sequence: TGTGCCAGCAGACAGGGTTTCAACGAGCAGTACTTC.

The chain uses TRBV7-6 and TRBJ2-3; either TRBD1 or TRBD2 may supply D (5 bases each). The CDR3 extends over 17 amino acids. Germline-derived CDR1 and CDR2 are SGHVS and FNYEAQ. V lost 5 bases to trimming and J lost 4 bases, with 22 bases between them. CDR3 DNA: TGTGCCAGCAGCCCCAGGGTCCGGGGTAGGTCCCCAGATACGCAGTATTTT. This translates into CASSPRVRGRSPDTQYF.

This clonotype was counted a single time. The CDR3 is CASRHRDRGSGANVLTF. CDR3 DNA: TGTGCCAGCAGACACCGGGACAGGGGCTCTGGGGCCAACGTCCTGACTTTC. This chain uses TRBV28 with TRBJ2-6; 10 bases are shared with TRBD1. Per germline, CDR1 MDHEN and CDR2 SYDVKM. CDR3 size: 17 residues. The junction had 5 bases not matched to a gene; V was cut back by 6 bases and J by 0 bases. Drawing the rest from reference TRBV28 and TRBJ2-6, the complete variable domain is DVKVTQSSRYLVKRTGEKVFLECVQDMDHENMFWYRQDPGLGLRLIYFSYDVKMKEKGDIPEGYSVSREKKERFSLILESASTNQTSMYLCASRHRDRGSGANVLTFGAGSRLTVL.

The rearrangement links TRBV30 to TRBJ1-5, with D possibly TRBD1 on 6 matching bases. The CDR3 runs 14 residues. The germline V and J ends were trimmed by 0 bases and 5 bases, with 11 bases remaining between them. Germline values: CDR1 GTSNPN, CDR2 SVGIG (reference sequence). CDR3 sequence (DNA): TGTGCCTGGAGTGTAGGTAACAGGGATCAGCCCCAGCATTTT. Amino acid sequence: CAWSVGNRDQPQHF.

This clonotype was recorded a few times. J is TRBJ2-7 and V is TRBV14; D is possibly TRBD1 or TRBD2 (5 bases each). V was cut by 4 bases and J by 4 bases, with 17 bases left in between. CDR1 and CDR2 (germline): SGHDN, FVKESK. This CDR3 has 15 amino acids. CDR3 sequence reads: CASSRTSLWGYEQYF. The CDR3 DNA is TGTGCCAGCAGCCGAACCTCACTGTGGGGGTACGAGCAGTACTTC.

The chain combines TRBV18 with TRBJ2-5; a weak D match, TRBD1 (6 bases). Germline V gene data show CDR1 as KGHSH and CDR2 as LQKENI. Trimming pared 1 base from V and 1 base from J, leaving 10 bases between. CDR3 length: 15 amino acids. The CDR3 protein is CASSPRGTSQETQYF. The CDR3, as DNA: TGTGCCAGCTCACCACGAGGGACAAGCCAAGAGACCCAGTACTTC.

In its sample, this clonotype was seen many times. The V call is TRBV6-2 or TRBV6-3, the J call TRBJ1-1; tentatively, D is TRBD1 (6 bases). V lost 6 bases and J lost 6, with 14 bases in between. There are 13 residues in the CDR3. Per germline, CDR1 MNHEY and CDR2 SVGEGT. The CDR3 DNA is TGTGCCAGCAGCCTACAGGGTTGGGCTGAAGCTTTCTTT. This encodes CASSLQGWAEAFF.

V gene TRBV24-1 combines with J gene TRBJ2-1, with D perhaps TRBD1 (5 bases). V was clipped by 1 base and J by 9 bases, with 12 bases between them. The CDR3 runs to 14 residues. CDR1 is KGHDR and CDR2 is SFDVKD in the germline V gene. CDR3 loop: CATSDFQGLTEQFF. The CDR3 bases are TGTGCCACCAGTGATTTTCAGGGTCTGACTGAGCAGTTCTTC.

The V gene is TRBV24-1, the J gene TRBJ2-1; 8 bases are a match to TRBD2. Trimming cost V 3 bases and J 12 bases; bases outside gene matches: 3. The CDR3 is 12 residues long. The germline CDR1 and CDR2 sequences are KGHDR and SFDVKD. This CDR3 is CATSDELAAQFF. The CDR3 coding sequence is TGTGCCACCAGTGATGAACTAGCGGCGCAGTTCTTC.

V gene TRBV5-5 combines with J gene TRBJ1-4; D gene unclear. Germline loops: CDR1 SGHKS, CDR2 YYEKEE (reference sequence). With 3 bases removed from V and 6 bases from J, the gap between germline ends came to 18 bases. The CDR3 has 16 amino acids. The CDR3 here is CASSSPWLQRDEKLFF. The CDR3 DNA is TGTGCCAGCAGCTCCCCTTGGTTACAGAGGGATGAAAAACTGTTTTTT.

This clonotype has more than one count but fewer than ten. V and J are TRBV6-2 or TRBV6-3 and TRBJ2-4; maybe TRBD2 (6 bases). The V gene's germline CDR1 is MNHEY and CDR2 SVGEGT. Trimming left V 10 bases short and J 3 bases short, with 25 bases between. The CDR3 covers 17 residues. The CDR3 here is CAIFTSLRGGNKNIQYF. The CDR3 DNA reads as TGTGCCATTTTTACCTCCCTGAGGGGCGGGAACAAAAACATTCAGTACTTC.

This clonotype turned up a few times. This chain connects TRBV29-1 to TRBJ2-7; D uncertain. The germline gives CDR1 SQVTM, CDR2 ANQGSEA. Deletions cut 4 bases from V and 2 bases from J, with 9 bases between. The length of the CDR3 is 12 residues. The CDR3 sequence: CSVVMATYEQYF. The CDR3 region has the DNA TGCAGCGTTGTTATGGCAACCTACGAGCAGTACTTC.

The J gene is TRBJ2-5, the V gene TRBV4-3; D remains ambiguous. CDR1 and CDR2 (germline): LGHNA, YSLEER. V lost 1 base to trimming and J lost 1 base, with 7 bases between them. CDR3 size: 14 residues. Here the CDR3 reads CASSQGWFQETQYF. The CDR3 nucleotides read TGCGCCAGCAGCCAAGGGTGGTTCCAAGAGACCCAGTACTTC.

This clonotype was found a few times. J is TRBJ1-2 and V is TRBV6-1; the D is unclear. V was trimmed by 6 bases and J by 8 bases, leaving 16 bases between them. Germline-derived CDR1 and CDR2 are MNHNS and SASEGT. This CDR3 comprises 13 residues. The CDR3 protein is CASRRTEAFGYTF. The CDR3 DNA sequence: TGTGCCAGCAGGAGAACAGAGGCTTTCGGCTACACCTTC.

This clonotype was detected a few times. The J gene is TRBJ1-4, the V gene TRBV20-1; 10 bases are shared with TRBD1. V shed 6 bases and J 4 bases; nucleotides not matched to a gene: 2. The CDR3 has 13 residues. Germline V CDR1 and CDR2: DFQATT, SNEGSKA (reference sequence). In DNA form, the CDR3 reads TGCAGTGCCCGGGACAGGGGTAATGAAAAACTGTTTTTT. Translated, it gives CSARDRGNEKLFF.

The chain combines TRBV5-1 with TRBJ2-7; TRBD1 might be the D (5 bases). The CDR3 loop spans 15 amino acids. The germline gives CDR1 SGHRS, CDR2 YFSETQ. Trimming removed 4 bases from V and 0 bases from J, with 14 bases in between. The CDR3 sequence is CASSAGPGYSYEQYF. CDR3 DNA sequence: TGCGCCAGCAGCGCCGGTCCAGGGTACTCCTACGAGCAGTACTTC.

This clonotype has just a few counts. The chain carries TRBV30 and TRBJ2-3; 10 bases match TRBD1. After removal of 2 bases from V and 3 bases from J, the junction contained 5 bases not matched to a gene. The germline V gene encodes CDR1 GTSNPN and CDR2 SVGIG (reference sequence). The CDR3 is 15 residues long. CDR3 DNA: TGTGCCTGGAGTTCCGGGACAGGGGTGACAGATACGCAGTATTTT. Its protein product is CAWSSGTGVTDTQYF.

This chain links TRBV11-2 with TRBJ2-1; weak D call: TRBD1 (6 bases). The CDR3 length is 15 residues. Germline values: CDR1 SGHAT, CDR2 FQNNGV. V shed 4 bases and J shed 4 bases, with 14 bases lying between them. CDR3 region: CASSSPGTLYNEQFF. DNA of the CDR3: TGTGCCAGCAGCTCCCCCGGGACACTTTACAATGAGCAGTTCTTC.

The V gene is TRBV5-1, the J gene TRBJ2-3, with 12 bases matching TRBD2. CDR1 is SGHRS, CDR2 YFSETQ, per germline. The V gene end was trimmed by 0 bases and the J gene end by 2 bases; junction bases not matched to a gene: 7. The CDR3 runs 18 residues. CDR3 nucleotide sequence: TGCGCCAGCAGCTTGGCTGCTAGCGGGGGGGTTACCACAGATACGCAGTATTTT. Its protein product is CASSLAASGGVTTDTQYF.

The chain recombines TRBV19 with TRBJ1-2, with D perhaps TRBD1 (6 bases). The length of the CDR3 is 14 residues. The germline V gene has CDR1 LNHDA and CDR2 SQIVND (reference sequence). Trimming took 2 bases from V and 4 from J, leaving 11 bases between them. The CDR3 DNA is TGTGCCAGTAGTATACCCGGACAGACCTATGGCTACACCTTC. This translates into CASSIPGQTYGYTF.

This chain links TRBV5-1 with TRBJ1-2, with D tentatively TRBD1 (6 bases). CDR1 and CDR2 from the germline V gene are SGHRS and YFSETQ. Trimming took 0 bases from V and 4 from J, leaving 13 bases between them. CDR3 length equals 15 residues. The CDR3 region is CASSLDVARGYGYTF. The DNA for the CDR3 is TGCGCCAGCAGCTTGGATGTTGCCAGGGGCTATGGCTACACCTTC.

This sequence joins TRBV2 and TRBJ1-6, with 7 bases lining up with TRBD1. The CDR3 is made up of 17 amino acids. The germline V gene has CDR1 SNHLY and CDR2 FYNNEI. The junction had 13 bases not matched to a gene; V was cut back by 5 bases and J by 6 bases. CDR3 in amino acids: CASSSSRGTAPNSPLHF. The CDR3 DNA sequence: TGTGCCAGCAGTTCGAGCAGGGGGACCGCGCCTAATTCACCCCTCCACTTT.

To note about this clonotype: Mismatch with germline at one junction end may stem from a read error. The genes are TRBV11-2 and TRBJ2-7; D unresolved. The CDR3 length is 11 residues. Per germline, CDR1 SGHAT and CDR2 FQNNGV. CDR3 in amino acids: CASSLGVGDFF. The CDR3 DNA is TGTGCCAGCAGCTTAGGGGTCGGAGACTTCTTC.

This chain connects TRBV4-2 to TRBJ1-5, with a possible D match to TRBD1 (5 bases). The CDR3 extends over 16 amino acids. Looked up from germline, CDR1 is LGHNA and CDR2 is YNFKEQ. Trimming cost V 0 bases and J 0 bases, with 9 bases left between them. CDR3 sequence reads: CASSQDLTASNQPQHF. Here the CDR3 DNA reads TGTGCCAGCAGCCAAGATTTGACAGCTAGCAATCAGCCCCAGCATTTT.